These 22 T cell receptor beta chains share one sample of origin, sequenced in a study of blood T cell repertoires in COVID-19. Method: immunoSEQ multiplex PCR; TCRdb's copy keeps in-frame clones and lacks some. The sample has 200,000 to 250,000 clones; about 79% are singletons. The sequenced material came from PBMCs or T cells enriched from blood (not recorded which). The receptors here all came from a woman aged 55-75 years who had recovered from COVID-19.

V and J are TRBV9 and TRBJ1-5; 7 bases match TRBD1. J was trimmed by 1 base and V by 3 bases; bases with no gene match: 4. The CDR3 covers 15 residues. Germline V lookup: CDR1 SGDLS, CDR2 YYNGEE. The CDR3 bases are TGTGCCAGCAGCGCCCAGGGGGGAAGCAATCAGCCCCAGCATTTT. As protein: CASSAQGGSNQPQHF.

This clone was counted many times. V gene TRBV14 combines with J gene TRBJ2-7; 8 positions match TRBD2. The ends lost 4 bases at V and 3 bases at J; junction bases unmatched: 5. Germline CDR1 is SGHDN and CDR2 is FVKESK. CDR3 length: 14 residues. The CDR3 bases are TGTGCCAGCAGCCCCAGCGGGAGTGGCTACGAGCAGTACTTC. Its protein product is CASSPSGSGYEQYF.

In DNA form, the CDR3 reads TGCGCCAGCAGCTCAGCCGTAGGGGCTGCTGAGCAGTACTTC. Amino acids: CASSSAVGAAEQYF. The chain has TRBV5-1 and TRBJ2-7; possible D gene TRBD1, 5 bases. The CDR3 has 14 amino acids. Trimming left V 3 bases short and J 7 bases short, with 17 bases between. The germline gives CDR1 SGHRS, CDR2 YFSETQ. Drawing the rest from reference TRBV5-1 and TRBJ2-7, the complete variable domain is KAGVTQTPRYLIKTRGQQVTLSCSPISGHRSVSWYQQTPGQGLQFLFEYFSETQRNKGNFPGRFSGRQFSNSRSEMNVSTLELGDSALYLCASSSAVGAAEQYFGPGTRLTVT.

In its sample, this clone was seen once. CDR3 protein: CASSPQGAVPGELFF. CDR3 sequence (DNA): TGTGCCAGCAGTCCTCAGGGGGCCGTTCCCGGGGAGCTGTTTTTT. J is TRBJ2-2 and V is TRBV7-9, with 8 nucleotides matching TRBD1. The length of the CDR3 is 15 residues. Trimming cost V 6 bases and J 6 bases; bases outside gene matches: 9. Germline V gene sequence: CDR1 SEHNR, CDR2 FQNEAQ (reference sequence).

The chain recombines TRBV13 with TRBJ2-5, with 8 bases matching TRBD2. Looked up from germline, CDR1 is PRHDT and CDR2 is FYEKMQ (reference sequence). This CDR3 is built from 14 residues. V was pared by 6 bases and J by 1 base, with 4 bases of the junction left unmatched. DNA for the CDR3: TGTGCCAGCAGGTCCACTAGCGGCCAAGAGACCCAGTACTTC. Translation: CASRSTSGQETQYF.

The chain joins TRBV18 to TRBJ1-6; 7 positions match TRBD1. V dropped 4 bases and J dropped 7; count of bases not matched to a gene: 7. This CDR3 is 15 amino acids long. The V gene's germline CDR1 is KGHSH and CDR2 LQKENI. CDR3 coding DNA: TGTGCCAGCTCACTACGGGACAGCGCGAATTCACCCCTCCACTTT. Translated, it gives CASSLRDSANSPLHF.

The V and J genes are TRBV2 and TRBJ2-1; D perhaps matches TRBD2 (5 bases). There are 13 residues in the CDR3. V was shortened by 9 bases and J by 7 bases, with 16 bases between the two germline ends. The germline V gene has CDR1 SNHLY and CDR2 FYNNEI. Here the CDR3 reads CASSWAGGNEQFF. The CDR3 nucleotides read TGTGCCAGTTCGTGGGCAGGCGGGAATGAGCAGTTCTTC.

This rearrangement joins TRBV2 to TRBJ1-2; D perhaps matches TRBD1 (6 bases). The CDR3 sequence is 13 residues long. Germline-derived CDR1 and CDR2 are SNHLY and FYNNEI. V lost 3 bases, J lost 7 bases, and 12 bases lay in between. CDR3 DNA: TGTGCCAGCAGTGATTTAAGCAGGGGTGGCTACACCTTC. It translates to CASSDLSRGGYTF.

A note on this clone: The same CDR3 also results from other DNA sequences found in this sample. The rearrangement uses TRBV2 and TRBJ2-1, with TRBD2 as a possible D gene (6 bases). The V and J ends lost 4 bases and 4 bases respectively, with 8 bases between them. CDR1 and CDR2 (germline): SNHLY, FYNNEI. The CDR3 covers 13 residues. The CDR3 DNA reads as TGTGCCAGCAGTGTCGGGGGTTACAATGAGCAGTTCTTC. Its translation: CASSVGGYNEQFF.

The chain has TRBV19 and TRBJ1-5; maybe TRBD1 (6 bases). Germline CDR1 and CDR2: LNHDA and SQIVND (reference sequence). Trimming took 7 bases from V and 6 from J, leaving 13 bases between them. The CDR3 is 13 amino acids. The CDR3 coding sequence is TGTGCCAGTAAGGCAGGGGTCGGTCAGCCCCAGCATTTT. Translating gives CASKAGVGQPQHF.

The chain has TRBV25-1 and TRBJ2-3; 10 nucleotides line up with TRBD2. This CDR3 has 16 amino acids. J lost 4 bases, V lost 1 base, and 5 bases had no gene match. Germline-derived CDR1 and CDR2 are MGHDK and SYGVNS. The CDR3 coding sequence is TGTGCCAGCAGTGAATCCCCTAGCGGGAGCGCAGATACGCAGTATTTT. It is translated as CASSESPSGSADTQYF.

The chain uses TRBV6-5 and TRBJ2-1, with 9 bases aligning to TRBD1. The CDR3 has 14 amino acids. Germline V lookup: CDR1 MNHEY, CDR2 SVGAGI. V lost 6 bases to trimming and J lost 6 bases; unmatched junction nucleotides: 6. CDR3 amino acids: CASRTGGEVNEQFF. For the CDR3, the DNA is TGTGCCAGCAGGACAGGGGGGGAAGTCAATGAGCAGTTCTTC.

V gene TRBV6-5 combines with J gene TRBJ2-3; 12 nucleotides match TRBD2. The V segment lost 0 bases and the J segment 4 bases; nucleotides outside the gene matches: 2. This CDR3 has 16 amino acids. Germline V gives CDR1 MNHEY, CDR2 SVGAGI. The CDR3 region has the DNA TGTGCCAGCAGTTACTCTGGGACTAGCGGGCCAGATACGCAGTATTTT. It is translated as CASSYSGTSGPDTQYF.

This rearrangement joins TRBV6-5 to TRBJ1-2; D gene uncertain. Trimming pared 0 bases from V and 3 bases from J, leaving 8 bases between. CDR3 length: 14 amino acids. CDR1 MNHEY and CDR2 SVGAGI come from the germline V gene. The CDR3 region has the DNA TGTGCCAGCAGTTACTCTCAGGCCCACTATGGCTACACCTTC. Encoded protein: CASSYSQAHYGYTF.

The chain joins TRBV6-5 to TRBJ1-4; 7 positions agree with TRBD1. The CDR3 spans 15 residues. Unmatched junction bases numbered 8, after V lost 6 bases and J lost 4 bases. Germline V gene sequence: CDR1 MNHEY, CDR2 SVGAGI. CDR3 residues: CASSLSTGINEKLFF. CDR3 coding DNA: TGTGCCAGCAGCCTATCGACAGGGATTAATGAAAAACTGTTTTTT.

The chain carries TRBV29-1 and TRBJ2-3; D not certain. V lost 7 bases, J lost 0 bases, and 8 bases lay in between. Germline-derived CDR1 and CDR2 are SQVTM and ANQGSEA. CDR3 length: 12 residues. The CDR3 DNA reads TGCAGCGCTGAGACTAGCACAGATACGCAGTATTTT. It yields the protein CSAETSTDTQYF.

The chain recombines TRBV11-2 with TRBJ2-1; 9 bases map to TRBD2. Germline lookup yields CDR1 SGHAT and CDR2 FQNNGV. Trimming at V came to 4 bases and at J to 4 bases, leaving 11 bases not matched to a gene. The CDR3 has 17 residues. This CDR3 reads CASSSLAGLVDYNEQFF. CDR3 coding DNA: TGTGCCAGCAGCTCACTAGCGGGTTTAGTTGATTACAATGAGCAGTTCTTC. Complete variable domain (other parts from reference TRBV11-2 and TRBJ2-1): EAGVAQSPRYKIIEKRQSVAFWCNPISGHATLYWYQQILGQGPKLLIQFQNNGVVDDSQLPKDRFSAERLKGVDSTLKIQPAKLEDSAVYLCASSSLAGLVDYNEQFFGPGTRLTVL.

Many counts were recorded for this clone. This chain links TRBV30 with TRBJ2-5; TRBD1 matches 7 bases. Germline assignment: CDR1 GTSNPN and CDR2 SVGIG (reference sequence). Trimming took 1 base from V and 3 from J; bases not matched to a gene: 5. The CDR3 consists of 14 residues. The CDR3: CAWSGYQGEETQYF. The CDR3, as DNA: TGTGCCTGGAGTGGGTACCAGGGGGAAGAGACCCAGTACTTC.

CDR3 residues: CASSPQRGSYEQYF. The DNA for the CDR3 is TGTGCCAGTAGTCCCCAGCGGGGCTCCTACGAGCAGTACTTC. The chain has TRBV19 and TRBJ2-7; 7 positions match TRBD2. Germline CDR1 is LNHDA and CDR2 is SQIVND (reference sequence). The CDR3 runs 14 residues. J gave up 0 bases and V 5 bases, and 4 bases lay outside the gene matches.

V and J are TRBV11-1 and TRBJ2-3, with 13 bases that match TRBD2. Germline V gene sequence: CDR1 SGHAT, CDR2 FQDESV (reference sequence). This CDR3 spans 16 amino acids. V lost 5 bases and J lost 2; bases outside the gene matches: 4. In DNA form, the CDR3 reads TGTGCCAGCAGCGAGACTAGCGGGGGGTACACAGATACGCAGTATTTT. This gives the protein CASSETSGGYTDTQYF.

The chain couples TRBV4-3 to TRBJ1-4; TRBD1 agrees at 9 bases. V was pared by 7 bases and J by 7 bases, with 4 bases of the junction left unmatched. Germline V lookup: CDR1 LGHNA, CDR2 YSLEER. This CDR3 is 13 amino acids long. In DNA form, the CDR3 reads TGCGCCAGCACCGCGGACAGGGGTGAAAAACTGTTTTTT. Residues: CASTADRGEKLFF.

This sequence joins TRBV7-9 and TRBJ2-1, with 16 bases that match TRBD2. CDR1 and CDR2 (germline): SEHNR, FQNEAQ (reference sequence). V shed 3 bases, J shed 5 bases, and the junction held 4 bases outside the gene matches. There are 17 residues in the CDR3. The CDR3 loop is CASSFSGTSGGDNEQFF. As DNA, the CDR3 is TGTGCCAGCAGCTTCTCCGGGACTAGCGGGGGGGACAATGAGCAGTTCTTC. Looking up the rest from reference TRBV7-9 and TRBJ2-1 gives the full variable domain: DTGVSQNPRHKITKRGQNVTFRCDPISEHNRLYWYRQTLGQGPEFLTYFQNEAQLEKSRLLSDRFSAERPKGSFSTLEIQRTEQGDSAMYLCASSFSGTSGGDNEQFFGPGTRLTVL.